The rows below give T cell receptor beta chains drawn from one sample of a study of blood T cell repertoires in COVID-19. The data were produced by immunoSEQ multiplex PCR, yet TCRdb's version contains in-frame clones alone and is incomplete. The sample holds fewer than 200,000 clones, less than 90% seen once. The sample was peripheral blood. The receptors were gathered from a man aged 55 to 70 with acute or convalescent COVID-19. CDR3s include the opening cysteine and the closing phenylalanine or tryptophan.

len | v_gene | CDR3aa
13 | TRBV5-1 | CASRAGTEQPQHF
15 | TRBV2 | CASSVGRGGEGKLFF
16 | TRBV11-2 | CASSFYRTPNNSPLHF
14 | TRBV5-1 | CASSWTGGAPEAFF
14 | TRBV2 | CASRRTGNTGELFF
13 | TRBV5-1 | CASGRTGSYGYTF
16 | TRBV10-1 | CASSESAGSGTGELFF
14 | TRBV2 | CASTGGSANTEAFF
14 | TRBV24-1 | CATSGGALMGGYTF
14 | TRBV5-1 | CASRLQGPNTEAFF
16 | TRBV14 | CASSQYWDRPNEKLFF
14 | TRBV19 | CASSKGDRNTEAFF
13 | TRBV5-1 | CASTWTGGNIQYF
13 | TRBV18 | CASSPDRGYGYTF
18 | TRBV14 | CASSPLPPGTGAPQPQHF
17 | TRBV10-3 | CAISGTSGASSTDTQYF
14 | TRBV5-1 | CASSPTGLNYGYTF
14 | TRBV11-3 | CASSFTGEDQPQHF
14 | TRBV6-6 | CASSQGTGGLPQHF
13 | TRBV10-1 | CASSPGTDYGYTF
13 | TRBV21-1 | CPKSTGILYGYTF
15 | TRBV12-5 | CASGPSQDIIYGYTF
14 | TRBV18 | CASSPSATSYEQYF
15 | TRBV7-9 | CASSFFGGSTDTQYF
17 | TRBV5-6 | CASSLGQGGLYQETQYF
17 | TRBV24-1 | CATSDLTSGRSTDTQYF
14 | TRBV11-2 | CASSPTQGSYEQYF
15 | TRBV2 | CASSEERTGIEKLFF
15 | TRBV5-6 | CASSLGFGGRVGYTF
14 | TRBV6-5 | CASRTTGDGQPQHF
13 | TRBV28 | CASSNGQDYGYTF
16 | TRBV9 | CASSLTDSGGQETQYF
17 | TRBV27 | CASSPLGGSGGAETQYF